The 4 T cell receptor beta chains below were found in one sample sequenced in a study of OX40 agonist ivuxolimab in advanced cancers. Profiling relied on immunoSEQ multiplex PCR, and the TCRdb table lists in-frame clones only, not all of them. The profile shows about 59,000 clones, roughly 84% of them singletons. This specimen consisted of CD4+ or CD8+ T cells sorted from blood, obtained in a trial of the OX40 agonist ivuxolimab. These receptors all stem from an adult with an advanced solid tumor such as melanoma, head and neck, liver or kidney cancer.

This clone has only a few counts. J is TRBJ2-6 and V is TRBV5-1, with D hard to call. There are 14 residues in the CDR3. The germline V gene encodes CDR1 SGHRS and CDR2 YFSETQ. V dropped 3 bases and J dropped 4 bases, with 8 bases sitting between them. CDR3: CASSWSSGANVLTF. The CDR3 DNA follows: TGCGCCAGCAGCTGGTCATCGGGGGCCAACGTCCTGACTTTC.

As to this clone: One end of the junction is discordant with germline, which a read error may explain. This chain joins TRBV7-7 and TRBJ2-1, with D unresolved. CDR3 length equals 15 residues. Per germline, CDR1 SSHAT and CDR2 FNYEAQ (reference sequence). The CDR3 region is CASSWFLIRLNEQFF. The CDR3 coding sequence is TGTGCTAGCAGCTGGTTTCTCATAAGACTCAATGAGCAGTTCTTC.

The genes are TRBV10-3 and TRBJ2-1, with 7 bases that match TRBD2. The CDR3 runs to 19 residues. Germline assignment: CDR1 ENHRY and CDR2 SYGVKD. With 6 bases clipped from V and 1 base from J, the junction kept 18 bases outside the gene matches. CDR3 protein: CAIRGSGVAPDTSYNEQFF. Written as DNA, the CDR3 is TGTGCCATCAGAGGGAGCGGGGTCGCGCCGGATACTTCCTACAATGAGCAGTTCTTC.

The V call is TRBV7-9, the J call TRBJ2-2; D call uncertain. Trimming took off 5 bases at V and 7 bases at J, with 14 bases between the two ends. CDR1 is SEHNR and CDR2 is FQNEAQ in the germline V gene (reference sequence). The CDR3 is made up of 14 amino acids. The CDR3 nucleotides read TGTGCCAGCAGCCCCCAGGTTGTGGGCGGGGAGCTGTTTTTT. It translates to CASSPQVVGGELFF.